These 8 T cell receptor beta chains originate from one sample sequenced in a study of early T cells in non-severe SARS-CoV-2 infection (dated by TCRdb to the early 2020s). Receptor libraries were prepared by 5' RACE. This sample was sequenced with a NextSeq 500. TCRdb applied fastp at Q25 and MiXCR to the public reads, then kept only in-frame beta chains. Merged by CDR3 protein, the rows form single entries marked with the most common genes and DNA. The sample profile shows fewer than 90,000 distinct CDR3 sequences; 14% of them were found once. In total, the top ten clones hold about a tenth of the sample. Sequencing was carried out using whole blood. These receptors were taken from an adult who was a healthcare worker with PCR-confirmed SARS-CoV-2 infection or an uninfected control (not recorded which).

The rearrangement links TRBV6-2 or TRBV6-3 to TRBJ2-5, with TRBD1 matching over 7 bases. The V segment lost 11 bases and the J segment 1 base; nucleotides outside the gene matches: 13. Germline CDR1 and CDR2: MNHEY and SVGEGT. This CDR3 is 15 amino acids long. This CDR3 is CAGRTGDRRQETQYF. The DNA for the CDR3 is TGTGCCGGCCGCACCGGGGACAGACGCCAAGAGACCCAGTACTTC.

Many counts were recorded for this clonotype. The chain carries TRBV29-1 and TRBJ1-1, with 8 bases matching TRBD1. This CDR3 has 13 residues. The germline gives CDR1 SQVTM, CDR2 ANQGSEA. With V trimmed by 7 bases and J by 4 bases, 8 bases remained unmatched. The CDR3 protein is CSAEYQGATEAFF. The CDR3 DNA reads TGCAGCGCGGAATATCAGGGGGCCACTGAAGCTTTCTTT.

The J gene is TRBJ1-1, the V gene TRBV6-2 or TRBV6-3; D remains unclear. Germline loops: CDR1 MNHEY, CDR2 SVGEGT. The CDR3 has 14 amino acids. Trimming left V 8 bases short and J 4 bases short, with 17 bases between. The CDR3 DNA follows: TGTGCCAGCCGCCGGACTCTGGTATCCACTGAAGCTTTCTTT. Translated, it gives CASRRTLVSTEAFF.

The V call is TRBV3-1, the J call TRBJ2-5, with D maybe TRBD2 (5 bases). Trimming removed 8 bases from V and 5 bases from J, with 18 bases in between. Germline CDR1 LGHDT, CDR2 YNNKEL (reference sequence). The CDR3 is 14 residues long. CDR3 protein: CASGGGESQETQYF. The CDR3 DNA follows: TGTGCCAGCGGTGGAGGTGAATCCCAGGAGACCCAGTACTTC.

Many counts were recorded for this clonotype. This sequence joins TRBV6-2 or TRBV6-3 and TRBJ1-1; D remains ambiguous. The CDR3 has 17 amino acids. V was pared by 7 bases and J by 1 base, with 22 bases between. CDR1 and CDR2 (germline): MNHEY, SVGEGT. The CDR3 nucleotides read TGTGCCAGCACGGTCAGAACGACGTTGCTAGCGAACACTGAAGCTTTCTTT. It yields the protein CASTVRTTLLANTEAFF.

This clonotype was detected a few times. The chain combines TRBV28 with TRBJ2-4; TRBD1 or TRBD2 may be the D gene (5 bases each). The CDR3 contains 14 residues. From germline, CDR1 is MDHEN and CDR2 SYDVKM. V gave up 7 bases and J gave up 7 bases, with 17 bases separating them. The CDR3 loop is CASKQVPRGNIQYF. CDR3 nucleotide sequence: TGTGCCAGCAAACAGGTCCCGAGAGGGAACATTCAGTACTTC.

The rearrangement uses TRBV13 and TRBJ2-1; D might be TRBD1 (6 bases). Germline CDR1 PRHDT, CDR2 FYEKMQ (reference sequence). The CDR3 covers 18 residues. Trimming pared 3 bases from V and 2 bases from J, leaving 20 bases between. CDR3 protein: CASSLGRRGGYPYNEQFF. CDR3 sequence (DNA): TGTGCCAGCAGCTTGGGGCGGAGAGGGGGATATCCCTACAATGAGCAGTTCTTC.

V gene TRBV2 combines with J gene TRBJ2-5; 9 nucleotides line up with TRBD2. The CDR3 is 14 residues long. Germline V CDR1 and CDR2: SNHLY, FYNNEI. V lost 6 bases, J lost 3 bases, and 5 bases stayed unmatched. Here the CDR3 DNA reads TGTGCCAGCAGCAGAAGGACTAGCGAAGAGACCCAGTACTTC. This gives the protein CASSRRTSEETQYF.